These 27 T cell receptor beta chains were sequenced from one sample in a study of blood T cells in healthy people across ages. The second PCR ran roughly 6 to 11 cycles with a sample-barcoded 5' primer and J-beta primers. TCRdb passed the 5' RACE reads through MiXCR, listing each CDR3 protein once. This table has some 1.5 million distinct CDR3 sequences, under 55% appearing once. Sequencing was performed on blood. The source of these receptors is a woman aged 18 to 35 in good health.

This chain joins TRBV27 and TRBJ2-7; tentatively, D is TRBD2 (6 bases). Germline lookup yields CDR1 MNHEY and CDR2 SMNVEV (reference sequence). V was pared by 2 bases and J by 2 bases, with 10 bases between. This CDR3 region has 14 residues. CDR3 sequence (DNA): TGTGCCAGCAGTTTAGGCGGGATCCCCTACGAGCAGTACTTC. It yields the protein CASSLGGIPYEQYF.

This clonotype was detected a few times. The chain is built from TRBV29-1 and TRBJ2-7, with TRBD1 matching over 7 bases. With 6 bases clipped from V and 3 bases from J, the junction kept 8 bases outside the gene matches. Germline values: CDR1 SQVTM, CDR2 ANQGSEA. This CDR3 has 13 residues. The CDR3 DNA reads TGCAGCGTGGGGGACAGTTCCCACTACGAGCAGTACTTC. It yields the protein CSVGDSSHYEQYF.

The rearrangement uses TRBV6-2 or TRBV6-3 and TRBJ2-7; D not resolved. V lost 6 bases to trimming and J lost 0 bases, with 15 bases between them. This CDR3 is 15 amino acids long. The V gene's germline CDR1 is MNHEY and CDR2 SVGEGT. This CDR3 is CASSAPHSRSYEQYF. CDR3 coding DNA: TGTGCCAGCAGCGCACCGCATTCTCGCTCCTACGAGCAGTACTTC.

This clonotype was seen more than once but under ten times. This sequence joins TRBV20-1 and TRBJ2-7; no reliable D call. The assigned J gene may be wrong: the sequence end matches TRBJ2-5 better. Germline V gene sequence: CDR1 DFQATT, CDR2 SNEGSKA (reference sequence). The CDR3 covers 13 residues. The CDR3 sequence is CSARDRRRETQYF. CDR3 in DNA: TGCAGTGCTAGAGATCGGCGCCGAGAGACCCAGTACTTC.

The CDR3: CASSLKAVDYEQYF. The CDR3 bases are TGTGCCAGCAGCCTTAAGGCAGTAGACTACGAGCAGTACTTC. The chain links TRBV27 to TRBJ2-7; D unresolved. Germline CDR1 and CDR2: MNHEY and SMNVEV (reference sequence). The CDR3 is 14 residues long. Trimming took off 6 bases at V and 3 bases at J, with 15 bases between the two ends.

The V and J genes are TRBV24-1 and TRBJ2-3; the D gene is possibly TRBD1 (5 bases). V was trimmed by 5 bases and J by 6 bases, leaving 14 bases between them. In germline, CDR1 is KGHDR, CDR2 SFDVKD. This CDR3 region has 14 residues. CDR3 nucleotide sequence: TGTGCCACCAGTGCGCGATTACAGGTGGATACGCAGTATTTT. This encodes CATSARLQVDTQYF.

This clonotype has only a few counts. V gene TRBV6-2 or TRBV6-3 combines with J gene TRBJ2-3, with D hard to call. Germline CDR1 reads MNHEY; CDR2 reads SVGEGT. V shed 7 bases and J shed 1 base, with 6 bases lying between them. The CDR3 covers 12 residues. The CDR3 nucleotides read TGTGCCAGCACCTTTCGCACAGATACGCAGTATTTT. This encodes CASTFRTDTQYF.

This clonotype was seen only a few times. The J gene is TRBJ1-2, the V gene TRBV7-9, with no clear D. Germline V gene lookup returns CDR1 SEHNR and CDR2 FQNEAQ (reference sequence). V lost 4 bases, J lost 2 bases, and 17 bases lay in between. The CDR3 runs 16 residues. Here the CDR3 reads CASSSAWAGTNYGYTF. The CDR3 region has the DNA TGTGCCAGCAGCTCCGCTTGGGCAGGAACAAACTATGGCTACACCTTC.

The chain couples TRBV6-2 or TRBV6-3 to TRBJ1-5; D is uncertain. CDR3 length: 18 residues. The germline V and J ends were trimmed by 0 bases and 1 base, with 16 bases remaining between them. Germline assignment: CDR1 MNHEY and CDR2 SVGEGT. As DNA, the CDR3 is TGTGCCAGCAGTTACTCGATACGTATGACACGCAGCAATCAGCCCCAGCATTTT. This gives the protein CASSYSIRMTRSNQPQHF.

In its sample, this clonotype was seen a few times. The chain employs TRBV9 and TRBJ2-1, with 13 nucleotides matching TRBD2. Losses at the gene ends were 1 base for V and 8 bases for J; bases not matched to a gene: 6. This CDR3 contains 16 residues. Germline loops: CDR1 SGDLS, CDR2 YYNGEE. The CDR3 bases are TGTGCCAGCAGCGTACTAAGGACTAGCGGGAGTGATGAGCAGTTCTTC. Residues: CASSVLRTSGSDEQFF.

The chain carries TRBV7-9 and TRBJ1-2; 8 bases align to TRBD1. In germline, CDR1 is SEHNR, CDR2 FQNEAQ (reference sequence). V shed 4 bases, J shed 4 bases, and the junction held 5 bases outside the gene matches. The CDR3 spans 14 residues. The CDR3: CASSWDRSLYGYTF. Written as DNA, the CDR3 is TGTGCCAGCAGCTGGGACAGGTCGCTCTATGGCTACACCTTC.

This clonotype was counted a few times. This rearrangement joins TRBV9 to TRBJ1-5; 9 nucleotides match TRBD1. The junction had 7 bases not matched to a gene; V was cut back by 0 bases and J by 0 bases. The CDR3 is 18 residues long. Germline V gene data show CDR1 as SGDLS and CDR2 as YYNGEE. DNA of the CDR3: TGTGCCAGCAGCGTAGCGGGACAGGGTTATGATAGCAATCAGCCCCAGCATTTT. It is translated as CASSVAGQGYDSNQPQHF.

The V and J genes are TRBV20-1 and TRBJ1-4; 11 bases align to TRBD1. The CDR3 loop spans 13 amino acids. J gave up 6 bases and V 6 bases, and 3 bases lay outside the gene matches. Germline CDR1 reads DFQATT; CDR2 reads SNEGSKA (reference sequence). The CDR3 coding sequence is TGCAGTGCCATGGACAGGGGGCATGAAAAACTGTTTTTT. Its translation: CSAMDRGHEKLFF.

In DNA form, the CDR3 reads TGTGCCAGCAGCTTACGTACCCGAGGGGGGGTTTTTGGAGGAAACACCATATATTTT. Protein: CASSLRTRGGVFGGNTIYF. The chain links TRBV7-6 to TRBJ1-3; a possible D gene is TRBD1 (6 bases). This CDR3 is 19 amino acids long. The germline V gene has CDR1 SGHVS and CDR2 FNYEAQ. V was shortened by 2 bases and J by 4 bases, with 24 bases between the two germline ends.

The chain combines TRBV12-5 with TRBJ2-5; no firm D call. The CDR3 runs 15 residues. V lost 3 bases to trimming and J lost 5 bases, with 16 bases between them. Germline V gene lookup returns CDR1 LGHNT and CDR2 FRNRAP. The CDR3 sequence is CASGFSSHPWETQYF. In DNA form, the CDR3 reads TGTGCTAGTGGTTTTAGCAGCCACCCATGGGAGACCCAGTACTTC.

The genes are TRBV2 and TRBJ1-2; D gene ambiguous. Trimming shortened V by 7 bases and J by 5 bases, and 11 bases separated the two germline ends. CDR3 length: 12 amino acids. Germline V gene sequence: CDR1 SNHLY, CDR2 FYNNEI. The CDR3 DNA is TGTGCCAGCAAGACGGAGTTTTATGGCTACACCTTC. Protein sequence: CASKTEFYGYTF.

V usage is TRBV6-2 or TRBV6-3 and J usage is TRBJ2-1; 13 nucleotides agree with TRBD2. The junction had 4 bases not matched to a gene; V was cut back by 1 base and J by 7 bases. Germline V gene lookup returns CDR1 MNHEY and CDR2 SVGEGT. CDR3 length: 16 residues. The DNA for the CDR3 is TGTGCCAGCAGTTACTGGACTAGCGGGAGTCCGAATGAGCAGTTCTTC. Its translation: CASSYWTSGSPNEQFF.

This clonotype was counted only a few times. The rearrangement joins TRBV5-1 to TRBJ2-1; 9 positions match TRBD2. The CDR3 spans 18 residues. The germline V gene encodes CDR1 SGHRS and CDR2 YFSETQ. Trimming cost V 3 bases and J 0 bases; bases outside gene matches: 10. The CDR3, as DNA: TGCGCCAGCAGCTCGGTGGATCGCGGGGGGGTCTCCTACAATGAGCAGTTCTTC. This encodes CASSSVDRGGVSYNEQFF.

This clonotype was counted a single time. The chain uses TRBV7-8 and TRBJ1-1, with D maybe TRBD1 (5 bases). V was pared by 1 base and J by 4 bases, with 10 bases between. Germline V gene sequence: CDR1 SGHVS, CDR2 FQNEAQ. The CDR3 consists of 14 residues. As DNA, the CDR3 is TGTGCCAGCAGCTTAGAGGGCAGGGCCACTGAAGCTTTCTTT. As protein: CASSLEGRATEAFF.

This chain joins TRBV6-2 or TRBV6-3 and TRBJ1-2; unclear D gene. In germline, CDR1 is MNHEY, CDR2 SVGEGT. V lost 7 bases and J 5 bases, leaving 14 bases between the germline ends. This CDR3 has 13 residues. The DNA of the CDR3 is TGTGCCAGCACCTACGCAACAGTTTATGGCTACACCTTC. Encoded protein: CASTYATVYGYTF.

The chain joins TRBV20-1 to TRBJ2-5; D is unresolved. Per the germline V gene, CDR1 is DFQATT and CDR2 is SNEGSKA (reference sequence). V gave up 5 bases and J gave up 0 bases, with 13 bases separating them. This CDR3 spans 14 amino acids. The CDR3 protein is CSAPRSGHQETQYF. The CDR3 DNA sequence: TGCAGTGCTCCTAGGTCCGGACACCAAGAGACCCAGTACTTC.

This clonotype appeared once. The rearrangement uses TRBV29-1 and TRBJ2-1, with TRBD2 identical over 7 bases. Unmatched junction bases numbered 12, after V lost 1 base and J lost 9 bases. CDR1 is SQVTM, CDR2 ANQGSEA, per germline. CDR3 length: 15 residues. The CDR3 sequence is CSVEGGGYGISEQFF. In DNA form, the CDR3 reads TGCAGCGTTGAAGGCGGGGGTTATGGGATCAGTGAGCAGTTCTTC.

V gene TRBV20-1 combines with J gene TRBJ2-2, with 8 bases that match TRBD1. The V and J ends lost 2 bases and 5 bases, in that order; junction bases with no gene match: 4. The CDR3 totals 14 residues. Germline assignment: CDR1 DFQATT and CDR2 SNEGSKA (reference sequence). CDR3 DNA sequence: TGCAGTGCTAGACAGGGGGCGAGGACCGGGGAGCTGTTTTTT. Residues: CSARQGARTGELFF.

This clonotype was recorded at least ten times. V and J are TRBV12-3 or TRBV12-4 and TRBJ1-2; 12 nucleotides agree with TRBD1. CDR3 length: 16 residues. Trimming at V came to 5 bases and at J to 0 bases, leaving 4 bases not matched to a gene. CDR3 region: CASSAGTGGANYGYTF. The CDR3 nucleotides read TGTGCCAGCAGTGCCGGGACAGGGGGCGCTAACTATGGCTACACCTTC.

CDR3 in DNA: TGCGCCAGCAGCTTGGGGGACGGCGGCTCCTACAATGAGCAGTTCTTC. Encoded protein: CASSLGDGGSYNEQFF. The chain uses TRBV5-1 and TRBJ2-1; TRBD1 or TRBD2 may be the D gene (5 bases each). The V end was cut by 0 bases, the J end by 0 bases, with 10 bases between. The CDR3 consists of 16 residues. Germline assignment: CDR1 SGHRS and CDR2 YFSETQ.

V gene TRBV29-1 combines with J gene TRBJ1-1; TRBD1 agrees at 7 bases. V trimming: 7 bases; J trimming: 4 bases; junction bases outside the gene matches: 12. The germline V gene encodes CDR1 SQVTM and CDR2 ANQGSEA. The CDR3 has 14 amino acids. The chain's CDR3 is CSANLLEGATEAFF. CDR3 nucleotides: TGCAGCGCCAATCTCCTGGAGGGGGCCACTGAAGCTTTCTTT. The full variable domain, rest sourced from reference TRBV29-1 and TRBJ1-1, is SAVISQKPSRDICQRGTSLTIQCQVDSQVTMMFWYRQQPGQSLTLIATANQGSEATYESGFVIDKFPISRPNLTFSTLTVSNMSPEDSSIYLCSANLLEGATEAFFGQGTRLTVV.

V gene TRBV20-1 combines with J gene TRBJ2-5; 7 nucleotides align to TRBD1. Germline assignment: CDR1 DFQATT and CDR2 SNEGSKA (reference sequence). The CDR3 has 12 amino acids. V lost 2 bases and J lost 11; bases outside the gene matches: 8. Here the CDR3 reads CSARRQGSEQYF. The CDR3 DNA reads TGCAGTGCTAGAAGACAGGGCAGTGAGCAGTACTTC.